The 17 T cell receptor beta chains below were found in one sample sequenced in a study of blood T cell repertoires in COVID-19. The method was immunoSEQ multiplex PCR; TCRdb's version includes in-frame clones alone and lacks a portion of them. This table has about 64,000 clones, over 75% appearing once. The specimen sequenced was peripheral blood. Source of these receptors: an older woman with COVID-19, enrolled during active disease.

The genes are TRBV5-1 and TRBJ1-3, with 8 bases fitting TRBD1. CDR1 is SGHRS, CDR2 YFSETQ, per germline. J lost 8 bases, V lost 2 bases, and 3 bases had no gene match. The CDR3 contains 13 residues. CDR3 region: CASSFTGGDTIYF. CDR3 DNA: TGCGCCAGCAGCTTCACAGGGGGGGACACCATATATTTT. Complete variable domain (other parts from reference TRBV5-1 and TRBJ1-3): KAGVTQTPRYLIKTRGQQVTLSCSPISGHRSVSWYQQTPGQGLQFLFEYFSETQRNKGNFPGRFSGRQFSNSRSEMNVSTLELGDSALYLCASSFTGGDTIYFGEGSWLTVV.

The chain uses TRBV2 and TRBJ2-7; a weak D match, TRBD1 (6 bases). Per germline, CDR1 SNHLY and CDR2 FYNNEI. The V end lost 0 bases, the J end lost 4 bases, and 13 bases lay between the germline ends. The CDR3 length is 15 residues. The CDR3 is CASSEAEQGPYEQYF. As DNA, the CDR3 is TGTGCCAGCAGTGAAGCCGAACAGGGCCCTTACGAGCAGTACTTC.

The CDR3 is CASSALFPNTEAFF. The CDR3 DNA sequence: TGTGCCAGTAGTGCACTGTTTCCGAACACTGAAGCTTTCTTT. The V and J genes are TRBV19 and TRBJ1-1; D gene uncertain. Germline assignment: CDR1 LNHDA and CDR2 SQIVND (reference sequence). V was trimmed by 5 bases and J by 1 base, leaving 11 bases between them. This CDR3 spans 14 amino acids.

This rearrangement joins TRBV7-9 to TRBJ1-1, with 7 bases identical to TRBD1. The ends lost 5 bases at V and 5 bases at J; junction bases unmatched: 11. CDR1 is SEHNR and CDR2 is FQNEAQ in the germline V gene (reference sequence). The CDR3 contains 15 residues. CDR3 region: CASSPGIDRATEAFF. In DNA form, the CDR3 reads TGTGCCAGCAGCCCGGGAATCGACAGGGCTACTGAAGCTTTCTTT.

The V gene is TRBV24-1, the J gene TRBJ2-2; 9 bases align to TRBD2. Per the germline V gene, CDR1 is KGHDR and CDR2 is SFDVKD. After removal of 1 base from V and 2 bases from J, the junction contained 4 bases not matched to a gene. The CDR3 covers 17 residues. This chain's CDR3 is CATSDLGLAKNTGELFF. Written as DNA, the CDR3 is TGTGCCACCAGTGATTTAGGACTAGCGAAAAACACCGGGGAGCTGTTTTTT.

This clone was seen a single time. The V gene is TRBV11-2, the J gene TRBJ2-7; 10 bases align to TRBD1. CDR3 length equals 15 residues. Losses at the gene ends were 7 bases for V and 3 bases for J; bases not matched to a gene: 9. Germline assignment: CDR1 SGHAT and CDR2 FQNNGV. DNA of the CDR3: TGTGCCAGCAACTCCCTTCGGGACAGGGGCTACGAGCAGTACTTC. Residues: CASNSLRDRGYEQYF.

In this sample, this clone turned up once. V and J are TRBV7-2 and TRBJ2-5; TRBD2 agrees at 9 bases. CDR1 is SGHTA, CDR2 FQGNSA, per germline. Germline trimming cut 8 bases from V and 4 bases from J; bases unmatched to any gene: 5. The CDR3 sequence is 13 residues long. The CDR3 nucleotides read TGTGCCAGCGCCAATAGCGGGGGAGAGACCCAGTACTTC. Amino acids: CASANSGGETQYF. Complete variable domain (other parts from reference TRBV7-2 and TRBJ2-5): GAGVSQSPSNKVTEKGKDVELRCDPISGHTALYWYRQSLGQGLEFLIYFQGNSAPDKSGLPSDRFSAERTGGSVSTLTIQRTQQEDSAVYLCASANSGGETQYFGPGTRLLVL.

This chain links TRBV7-8 with TRBJ1-5; 9 positions match TRBD1. The CDR3 runs 16 residues. The trim removed 1 base at V and 5 bases at J, leaving 6 bases unmatched. Germline CDR1 and CDR2: SGHVS and FQNEAQ. CDR3 residues: CASSLGDRGEHQPQHF. In DNA, the CDR3 is TGTGCCAGCAGCTTAGGAGACAGGGGGGAACATCAGCCCCAGCATTTT.

V and J are TRBV9 and TRBJ1-6; maybe TRBD1 (6 bases). The CDR3 contains 16 residues. Germline CDR1 SGDLS, CDR2 YYNGEE. Trimming removed 6 bases from V and 0 bases from J, with 13 bases in between. The DNA of the CDR3 is TGTGCCAGCAACTCTGCGGACAGCTCCTATAATTCACCCCTCCACTTT. Encoded protein: CASNSADSSYNSPLHF. Filled out from reference TRBV9 and TRBJ1-6, the complete variable domain reads DSGVTQTPKHLITATGQRVTLRCSPRSGDLSVYWYQQSLDQGLQFLIQYYNGEERAKGNILERFSAQQFPDLHSELNLSSLELGDSALYFCASNSADSSYNSPLHFGNGTRLTVT.

The chain uses TRBV6-6 and TRBJ1-2; the D is unclear. V was shortened by 0 bases and J by 2 bases, with 7 bases between the two germline ends. Germline loops: CDR1 MNHNY, CDR2 SVGAGI (reference sequence). CDR3 length: 14 amino acids. The DNA for the CDR3 is TGTGCCAGCAGTTACTCTTCGGGAAACTATGGCTACACCTTC. Translated: CASSYSSGNYGYTF.

The chain uses TRBV30 and TRBJ2-4, with TRBD2 matching 15 bases. V lost 0 bases and J lost 8; bases outside the gene matches: 8. Looked up from germline, CDR1 is GTSNPN and CDR2 is SVGIG (reference sequence). The CDR3 length is 17 residues. CDR3 DNA sequence: TGTGCCTGGAGTGTAGGACTAGCGGGAGGGCCGAGCGACATTCAGTACTTC. It yields the protein CAWSVGLAGGPSDIQYF.

The V call is TRBV30, the J call TRBJ2-5; possibly TRBD1 for D (5 bases). The CDR3 contains 13 residues. V lost 2 bases, J lost 7 bases, and 14 bases lay in between. Germline V gene sequence: CDR1 GTSNPN, CDR2 SVGIG (reference sequence). The CDR3 here is CAWSSPTVGTQYF. The CDR3 bases are TGTGCCTGGAGTTCCCCGACAGTTGGGACCCAGTACTTC.

The rearrangement links TRBV23-1 to TRBJ1-2; D is possibly TRBD1 (5 bases). TRBV23-1 is an ORF, with its function uncertain. Trimming took 2 bases from V and 1 from J, leaving 14 bases between them. The CDR3 length is 16 residues. The CDR3 nucleotides read TGCGCCAGCAGTCAAGATAGGGGCAGCTTTAACTATGGCTACACCTTC. This encodes CASSQDRGSFNYGYTF.

The chain is built from TRBV6-1 and TRBJ1-5; no reliable D call. CDR3 length: 15 residues. Germline loops: CDR1 MNHNS, CDR2 SASEGT. Trimming took off 2 bases at V and 7 bases at J, with 15 bases between the two ends. Here the CDR3 DNA reads TGTGCCAGCAGTGAATTTAGACGAGAGGTACAGCCCCAGCATTTT. This translates into CASSEFRREVQPQHF.

The J gene is TRBJ1-5, the V gene TRBV6-1; possible D gene TRBD1, 5 bases. This CDR3 is 17 amino acids long. V was pared by 0 bases and J by 0 bases, with 12 bases between. Germline-derived CDR1 and CDR2 are MNHNS and SASEGT. This chain's CDR3 is CASSEARTRYSNQPQHF. The CDR3 bases are TGTGCCAGCAGTGAAGCCCGGACACGCTATAGCAATCAGCCCCAGCATTTT.

This chain connects TRBV30 to TRBJ1-1, with D perhaps matching TRBD1 (5 bases). CDR1 and CDR2 (germline): GTSNPN, SVGIG (reference sequence). V was trimmed by 5 bases and J by 3 bases, leaving 19 bases between them. CDR3 length equals 15 residues. CDR3 region: CAWSTRVGSYTEAFF. The CDR3 region has the DNA TGTGCCTGGTCAACCAGGGTCGGCTCGTACACTGAAGCTTTCTTT.

CDR3 in amino acids: CASSLSFRVTFVNEQFF. The CDR3 DNA is TGTGCCAGCAGCTTAAGTTTTCGGGTAACTTTCGTGAATGAGCAGTTCTTC. The genes are TRBV13 and TRBJ2-1, with unresolved D. The CDR3 has 17 amino acids. V was clipped by 2 bases and J by 7 bases, with 21 bases between them. Germline-derived CDR1 and CDR2 are PRHDT and FYEKMQ (reference sequence).